One and the same sample provided the 30 T cell receptor beta chains below, sequenced in a study of blood T cells in healthy people across ages. Combining a sample-barcoded 5' primer with a J-beta primer mix, a second PCR ran for about 6 to 12 cycles. TCRdb processed the 5' RACE reads anew with MiXCR; each CDR3 protein has one entry. The data show 920,000 or so distinct CDR3 sequences, 45% seen once. Sequencing was carried out using blood. The origin of the receptors is a woman aged 55-69 years in good health.

The V gene is TRBV12-3 or TRBV12-4, the J gene TRBJ2-1; 8 nucleotides line up with TRBD2. The CDR3 spans 15 residues. J lost 8 bases, V lost 1 base, and 7 bases had no gene match. The CDR3 region is CASSLGSGGGDEQFF. CDR3 sequence (DNA): TGTGCCAGCAGTTTAGGGAGCGGGGGTGGGGATGAGCAGTTCTTC.

V is TRBV14 and J is TRBJ2-7, with TRBD1 matching 7 bases. This CDR3 is 15 amino acids long. V lost 0 bases and J lost 2; bases outside the gene matches: 4. Germline V gene lookup returns CDR1 SGHDN and CDR2 FVKESK. CDR3 sequence reads: CASSQEGQGAYEQYF. The CDR3 DNA follows: TGTGCCAGCAGCCAAGAAGGGCAGGGGGCCTACGAGCAGTACTTC.

This clonotype was seen only a few times. The V gene is TRBV9, the J gene TRBJ2-6; 10 bases are a match to TRBD1. Trimming removed 3 bases from V and 12 bases from J; junction bases left unmatched: 6. The CDR3 sequence is 14 residues long. Looked up from germline, CDR1 is SGDLS and CDR2 is YYNGEE. The CDR3 sequence is CASSADRGPRVLTF. As DNA, the CDR3 is TGTGCCAGCAGCGCTGACAGGGGGCCCCGCGTCCTGACTTTC.

This chain connects TRBV24-1 to TRBJ2-5, with TRBD2 matching 8 bases. V trimming: 1 base; J trimming: 11 bases; junction bases outside the gene matches: 17. The CDR3 runs 17 residues. CDR1 is KGHDR and CDR2 is SFDVKD in the germline V gene. This CDR3 is CATSDFGGGGKYNEQYF. CDR3 nucleotides: TGTGCCACCAGTGATTTTGGAGGCGGGGGGAAATACAATGAGCAGTACTTC.

This clonotype was counted ten times or more. The CDR3 sequence: CASSLAAGTYEQYF. Written as DNA, the CDR3 is TGCGCCAGCAGCTTGGCCGCTGGCACCTACGAGCAGTACTTC. The chain combines TRBV5-1 with TRBJ2-7; unclear D gene. This CDR3 is 14 amino acids long. Germline values: CDR1 SGHRS, CDR2 YFSETQ. The V and J ends lost 0 bases and 2 bases respectively, with 9 bases between them.

The chain uses TRBV7-9 and TRBJ2-1, with a tentative D call TRBD2 (7 bases). CDR1 SEHNR and CDR2 FQNEAQ come from the germline V gene (reference sequence). The V and J ends lost 5 bases and 2 bases respectively, with 22 bases between them. CDR3 size: 18 residues. The CDR3 bases are TGTGCCAGCAGCCCGCACCTAGATGGGAGGGGGGCCTACAATGAGCAGTTCTTC. This translates into CASSPHLDGRGAYNEQFF.

V usage is TRBV18 and J usage is TRBJ2-1; TRBD2 might be the D (5 bases). The CDR3 has 16 residues. Germline assignment: CDR1 KGHSH and CDR2 LQKENI. V was cut by 3 bases and J by 5 bases, with 17 bases left in between. CDR3 sequence (DNA): TGTGCCAGCTCACCTTCCTCCGGAGGCGGTAACAATGAGCAGTTCTTC. It specifies CASSPSSGGGNNEQFF. The entire variable domain, with the rest obtained from reference TRBV18 and TRBJ2-1, is as follows: NAGVMQNPRHLVRRRGQEARLRCSPMKGHSHVYWYRQLPEEGLKFMVYLQKENIIDESGMPKERFSAEFPKEGPSILRIQQVVRGDSAAYFCASSPSSGGGNNEQFFGPGTRLTVL.

The rearrangement joins TRBV4-1 to TRBJ2-1; 13 bases match TRBD2. The CDR3 is 19 residues long. V dropped 0 bases and J dropped 6; count of bases not matched to a gene: 11. The germline V gene has CDR1 MGHRA and CDR2 YSYEKL. In nucleotides, the CDR3 is TGCGCCAGCAGCCAAGACGGGGGTTGGGGACTAGCGGGGCTCAATGAGCAGTTCTTC. This sequence encodes CASSQDGGWGLAGLNEQFF.

V is TRBV19 and J is TRBJ1-2, with D uncertain. V was cut by 1 base and J by 0 bases, with 9 bases left in between. The CDR3 spans 15 residues. CDR1 LNHDA and CDR2 SQIVND come from the germline V gene (reference sequence). In DNA form, the CDR3 reads TGTGCCAGTAGTATAGGGGCAGAGACTAACTATGGCTACACCTTC. Encoded protein: CASSIGAETNYGYTF.

The V call is TRBV9, the J call TRBJ2-3; 11 bases are a match to TRBD2. The V gene end was trimmed by 0 bases and the J gene end by 0 bases; junction bases not matched to a gene: 6. CDR3 length equals 18 residues. Germline assignment: CDR1 SGDLS and CDR2 YYNGEE. The CDR3 protein is CASSVALAGAISTDTQYF. The CDR3 DNA reads TGTGCCAGCAGCGTAGCACTAGCGGGGGCCATTAGCACAGATACGCAGTATTTT.

V is TRBV18 and J is TRBJ1-1, with TRBD1 as a possible D gene (5 bases). Trimming shortened V by 3 bases and J by 6 bases, and 14 bases separated the two germline ends. Germline assignment: CDR1 KGHSH and CDR2 LQKENI. This CDR3 is 14 amino acids long. Written as DNA, the CDR3 is TGTGCCAGCTCACCTCTCGACTTGGGGGCTGAAGCTTTCTTT. The encoded protein is CASSPLDLGAEAFF.

This clonotype was observed at least ten times. The chain recombines TRBV10-3 with TRBJ2-3; no clear D. V gave up 3 bases and J gave up 0 bases, with 7 bases separating them. Germline V gene data show CDR1 as ENHRY and CDR2 as SYGVKD. The CDR3 runs 14 residues. This CDR3 is CAISEKGSTDTQYF. The CDR3 coding sequence is TGTGCCATCAGTGAAAAGGGAAGCACAGATACGCAGTATTTT.

There are a few counts of this clonotype. CDR3 in DNA: TGTGCCAGCAGCTTAGGCTACGGATTCTACGAGCAGTACTTC. It yields the protein CASSLGYGFYEQYF. This chain uses TRBV11-2 with TRBJ2-7; D gene unclear. The germline V and J ends were trimmed by 1 base and 3 bases, with 10 bases remaining between them. CDR1 and CDR2 (germline): SGHAT, FQNNGV. This CDR3 is built from 14 residues.

This clonotype was picked up one time. A read error may produce the germline difference seen at one junction end. CDR3: CASSSQPGQGAPSSYKQYF. CDR3 nucleotides: TGTGCCAGCAGCTCGCAACCGGGACAGGGCGCCCCGAGCTCCTACAAGCAGTACTTC. V and J are TRBV7-9 and TRBJ2-7, with TRBD1 identical over 9 bases. The V gene's germline CDR1 is SEHNR and CDR2 FQNEAQ (reference sequence). The CDR3 is made up of 19 amino acids.

This sequence joins TRBV12-3 or TRBV12-4 and TRBJ2-7; 7 bases are shared with TRBD1. The J call may be in error: the DNA end matches TRBJ2-5 better. The CDR3 is made up of 13 amino acids. The CDR3 spells CASSATGSETQYF. CDR3 in DNA: TGTGCCAGCAGTGCGACAGGGAGCGAGACCCAGTACTTC.

The chain has TRBV20-1 and TRBJ2-3, with TRBD2 matching over 12 bases. This CDR3 spans 16 amino acids. With 3 bases clipped from V and 6 bases from J, the junction kept 10 bases outside the gene matches. Germline V gene lookup returns CDR1 DFQATT and CDR2 SNEGSKA (reference sequence). Here the CDR3 reads CSARTRTSGMGDTQYF. DNA for the CDR3: TGCAGTGCTAGGACAAGGACTAGCGGGATGGGTGATACGCAGTATTTT.

This clonotype occurred a few times. The chain has TRBV11-2 and TRBJ2-1; D might be TRBD2 (5 bases). CDR1 is SGHAT and CDR2 is FQNNGV in the germline V gene. The CDR3 contains 15 residues. Trimming stripped 8 bases from V and 10 bases from J, with 24 bases between. The CDR3 is CASRLPGNAVVEQFF. The CDR3 coding sequence is TGTGCCAGCCGCCTCCCGGGGAACGCCGTGGTGGAGCAGTTCTTC.

This clonotype was picked up a small number of times. The chain has TRBV7-2 and TRBJ2-7; D perhaps matches TRBD2 (5 bases). The ends were cut back, 5 bases at V and 1 base at J, with 18 bases in the middle. The CDR3 sequence is 16 residues long. Germline values: CDR1 SGHTA, CDR2 FQGNSA. The CDR3 DNA is TGTGCCAGCAGCCCCCTTGGAGGCCTCGCTTCCTACGAGCAGTACTTC. Protein sequence: CASSPLGGLASYEQYF.

CDR3 sequence (DNA): TGTGCCAGCAAGGCCGGGACAGACTATGGCTACACCTTC. Translating it yields CASKAGTDYGYTF. The V gene is TRBV6-5, the J gene TRBJ1-2; 7 positions agree with TRBD1. This CDR3 is 13 amino acids long. Germline V gene data show CDR1 as MNHEY and CDR2 as SVGAGI. V was clipped by 7 bases and J by 3 bases; unmatched bases: 5.

In its sample, this clonotype was seen a few times. The chain couples TRBV7-9 to TRBJ1-2; 7 bases line up with TRBD1. The CDR3 has 15 residues. J was trimmed by 4 bases and V by 4 bases; bases with no gene match: 9. Germline V gene lookup returns CDR1 SEHNR and CDR2 FQNEAQ (reference sequence). The CDR3 loop is CASSSPTGSGYGYTF. CDR3 sequence (DNA): TGTGCCAGCAGCTCCCCGACAGGGTCAGGCTATGGCTACACCTTC. The whole variable domain, remainder taken from reference TRBV7-9 and TRBJ1-2, is DTGVSQNPRHKITKRGQNVTFRCDPISEHNRLYWYRQTLGQGPEFLTYFQNEAQLEKSRLLSDRFSAERPKGSFSTLEIQRTEQGDSAMYLCASSSPTGSGYGYTFGSGTRLTVV.

V is TRBV18 and J is TRBJ2-3, with TRBD1 identical over 9 bases. Germline CDR1 and CDR2: KGHSH and LQKENI. V lost 6 bases and J lost 4; bases outside the gene matches: 5. The CDR3 totals 14 residues. This chain's CDR3 is CASSDTGGPDTQYF. The CDR3 DNA reads as TGTGCCAGCTCGGACACAGGGGGCCCAGATACGCAGTATTTT. Full variable domain (remainder filled in from reference TRBV18 and TRBJ2-3): NAGVMQNPRHLVRRRGQEARLRCSPMKGHSHVYWYRQLPEEGLKFMVYLQKENIIDESGMPKERFSAEFPKEGPSILRIQQVVRGDSAAYFCASSDTGGPDTQYFGPGTRLTVL.

This clonotype was seen a single time. This sequence joins TRBV4-1 and TRBJ1-1; D is uncertain. The CDR3 covers 14 residues. Trimming stripped 3 bases from V and 7 bases from J, with 15 bases between. CDR1 is MGHRA, CDR2 YSYEKL, per germline. The CDR3 loop reads CASSQTRPVGEAFF. CDR3 in DNA: TGCGCCAGCAGCCAGACACGACCAGTTGGTGAAGCTTTCTTT.

V and J are TRBV5-1 and TRBJ1-2; the D is unclear. Per the germline V gene, CDR1 is SGHRS and CDR2 is YFSETQ. The CDR3 runs 17 residues. The ends were cut back, 0 bases at V and 4 bases at J, with 19 bases in the middle. CDR3: CASSLATARDHLYGYTF. CDR3 DNA: TGCGCCAGCAGCTTGGCCACGGCAAGGGATCATCTCTATGGCTACACCTTC.

V gene TRBV7-9 combines with J gene TRBJ2-5; 8 nucleotides align to TRBD2. Judging by the DNA end, TRBJ2-7 fits better; the J call may be wrong. The V gene's germline CDR1 is SEHNR and CDR2 FQNEAQ (reference sequence). This CDR3 has 14 residues. The CDR3 reads CASSLAAGVHEQYF. CDR3 nucleotide sequence: TGTGCCAGCAGCTTAGCAGCGGGGGTCCACGAGCAGTACTTC.

This clonotype was observed a few times. The chain uses TRBV12-3 or TRBV12-4 and TRBJ1-2, with D perhaps matching TRBD1 (6 bases). Trimming left V 6 bases short and J 4 bases short, with 12 bases between. This CDR3 is built from 13 residues. The CDR3 DNA sequence: TGTGCCAGCAGCAGGGGAAATCTCTATGGCTACACCTTC. Protein sequence: CASSRGNLYGYTF.

There are a few counts of this clonotype. The rearrangement uses TRBV25-1 and TRBJ2-3, with 12 positions matching TRBD1. The CDR3 runs to 15 residues. Germline CDR1 is MGHDK and CDR2 is SYGVNS. V shed 6 bases, J shed 4 bases, and the junction held 5 bases outside the gene matches. CDR3 DNA: TGTGCCAGCAGGCCCGGGACAGGGGGCTCAGATACGCAGTATTTT. Amino acids: CASRPGTGGSDTQYF.

The V gene is TRBV7-6, the J gene TRBJ2-3; 9 nucleotides match TRBD2. Germline CDR1 and CDR2: SGHVS and FNYEAQ. The CDR3 covers 15 residues. V shed 5 bases and J 8 bases; nucleotides not matched to a gene: 11. CDR3 nucleotide sequence: TGTGCCAGCAGCCCCCGGGGTAGCGGGAGTGGTACGCAGTATTTT. This sequence encodes CASSPRGSGSGTQYF.

This chain links TRBV6-2 or TRBV6-3 with TRBJ2-5; 14 bases map to TRBD2. CDR1 and CDR2 (germline): MNHEY, SVGEGT. This CDR3 comprises 15 residues. The V gene end was trimmed by 6 bases and the J gene end by 4 bases; junction bases not matched to a gene: 4. CDR3 residues: CASRDGLAGGETQYF. The CDR3, as DNA: TGTGCCAGCAGGGACGGACTAGCGGGAGGAGAGACCCAGTACTTC.

The J gene is TRBJ2-5, the V gene TRBV11-2; 7 nucleotides match TRBD1. The CDR3 has 14 amino acids. The J segment lost 4 bases and the V segment lost 4 bases, leaving 6 bases of the junction unmatched. Germline V lookup: CDR1 SGHAT, CDR2 FQNNGV. The chain's CDR3 is CASSSTGFLETQYF. The CDR3 DNA reads TGTGCCAGCAGCTCGACAGGGTTTTTAGAGACCCAGTACTTC.

This clonotype has more than one count but fewer than ten. V and J are TRBV2 and TRBJ2-3; D might be TRBD1 (6 bases). V was shortened by 5 bases and J by 2 bases, with 11 bases between the two germline ends. Germline lookup yields CDR1 SNHLY and CDR2 FYNNEI. The CDR3 covers 14 residues. CDR3 sequence reads: CASSRTAYTDTQYF. CDR3 nucleotide sequence: TGTGCCAGCAGTCGGACAGCGTACACAGATACGCAGTATTTT. The full variable domain, completed using reference TRBV2 and TRBJ2-3, is EPEVTQTPSHQVTQMGQEVILRCVPISNHLYFYWYRQILGQKVEFLVSFYNNEISEKSEIFDDQFSVERPDGSNFTLKIRSTKLEDSAMYFCASSRTAYTDTQYFGPGTRLTVL.